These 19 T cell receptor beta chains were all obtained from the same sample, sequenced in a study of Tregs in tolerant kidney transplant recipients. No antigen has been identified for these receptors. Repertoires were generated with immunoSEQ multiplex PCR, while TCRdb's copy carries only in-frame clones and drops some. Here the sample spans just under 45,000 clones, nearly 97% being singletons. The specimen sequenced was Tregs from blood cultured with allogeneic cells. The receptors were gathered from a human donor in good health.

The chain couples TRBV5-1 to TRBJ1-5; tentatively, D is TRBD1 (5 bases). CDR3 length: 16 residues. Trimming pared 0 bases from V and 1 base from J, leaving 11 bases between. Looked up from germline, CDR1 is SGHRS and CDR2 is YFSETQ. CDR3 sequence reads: CASSLAPQGSNQPQHF. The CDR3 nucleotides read TGCGCCAGCAGCTTGGCGCCTCAGGGAAGCAATCAGCCCCAGCATTTT.

The CDR3, as DNA: TGTGCCAGCTCACCAAACTCTCAAGAGACCCAGTACTTC. It is translated as CASSPNSQETQYF. V is TRBV18 and J is TRBJ2-5; D call uncertain. The CDR3 extends over 13 amino acids. Per germline, CDR1 KGHSH and CDR2 LQKENI. V lost 2 bases and J lost 2, with 6 bases in between. Variable domain in full (rest from reference TRBV18 and TRBJ2-5): NAGVMQNPRHLVRRRGQEARLRCSPMKGHSHVYWYRQLPEEGLKFMVYLQKENIIDESGMPKERFSAEFPKEGPSILRIQQVVRGDSAAYFCASSPNSQETQYFGPGTRLLVL.

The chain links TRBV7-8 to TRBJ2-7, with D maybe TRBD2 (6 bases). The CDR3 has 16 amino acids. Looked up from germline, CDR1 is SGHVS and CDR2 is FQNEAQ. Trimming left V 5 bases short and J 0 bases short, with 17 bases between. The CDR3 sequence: CASSHRSGGNSYEQYF. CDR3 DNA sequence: TGTGCCAGCAGCCATCGTAGCGGTGGCAACTCCTACGAGCAGTACTTC.

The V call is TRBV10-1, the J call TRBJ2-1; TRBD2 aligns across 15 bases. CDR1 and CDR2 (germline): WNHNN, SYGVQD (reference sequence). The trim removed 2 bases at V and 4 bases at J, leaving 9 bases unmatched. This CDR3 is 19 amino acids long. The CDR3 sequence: CASSEVGLAGGIGYNEQFF. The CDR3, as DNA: TGCGCCAGCAGTGAGGTGGGACTAGCGGGGGGCATAGGATACAATGAGCAGTTCTTC.

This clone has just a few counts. CDR3 sequence (DNA): TGTGCCACCAGCAGAGATGCAGGGAGATATGGCTACACCTTC. Translated: CATSRDAGRYGYTF. This rearrangement joins TRBV15 to TRBJ1-2, with a weak D call TRBD1 (5 bases). Trimming left V 0 bases short and J 5 bases short, with 10 bases between. Germline CDR1 reads LNHNV; CDR2 reads YYDKDF (reference sequence). The CDR3 totals 14 residues.

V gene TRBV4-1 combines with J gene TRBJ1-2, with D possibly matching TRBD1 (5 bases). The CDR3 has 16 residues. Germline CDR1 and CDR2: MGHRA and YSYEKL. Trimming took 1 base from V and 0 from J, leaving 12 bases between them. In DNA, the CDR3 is TGCGCCAGCAGCCAAGGAATCGGGGCGACTAACTATGGCTACACCTTC. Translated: CASSQGIGATNYGYTF.

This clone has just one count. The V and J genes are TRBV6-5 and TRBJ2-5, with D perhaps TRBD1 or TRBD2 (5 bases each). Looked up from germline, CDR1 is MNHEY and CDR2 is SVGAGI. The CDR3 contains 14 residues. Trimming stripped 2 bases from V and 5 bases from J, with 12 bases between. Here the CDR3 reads CASSYGWWGETQYF. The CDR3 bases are TGTGCCAGCAGTTACGGGTGGTGGGGGGAGACCCAGTACTTC.

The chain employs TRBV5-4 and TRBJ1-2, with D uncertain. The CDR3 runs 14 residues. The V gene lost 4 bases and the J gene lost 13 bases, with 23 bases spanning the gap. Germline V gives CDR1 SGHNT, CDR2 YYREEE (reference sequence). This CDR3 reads CASSEGPHTLRGTF. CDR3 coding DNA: TGTGCCAGCAGCGAGGGTCCTCATACCCTACGGGGCACCTTC.

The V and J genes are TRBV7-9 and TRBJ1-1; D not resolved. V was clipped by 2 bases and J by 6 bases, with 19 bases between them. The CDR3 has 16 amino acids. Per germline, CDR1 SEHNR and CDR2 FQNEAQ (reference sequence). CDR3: CASSLFNGPEASEAFF. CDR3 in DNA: TGTGCCAGCAGCTTATTTAATGGCCCGGAGGCGTCTGAAGCTTTCTTT. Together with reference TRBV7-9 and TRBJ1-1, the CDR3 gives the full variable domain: DTGVSQNPRHKITKRGQNVTFRCDPISEHNRLYWYRQTLGQGPEFLTYFQNEAQLEKSRLLSDRFSAERPKGSFSTLEIQRTEQGDSAMYLCASSLFNGPEASEAFFGQGTRLTVV.

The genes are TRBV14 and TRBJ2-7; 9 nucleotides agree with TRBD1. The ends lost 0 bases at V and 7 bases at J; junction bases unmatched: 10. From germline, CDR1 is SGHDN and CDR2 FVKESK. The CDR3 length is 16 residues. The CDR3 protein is CASSQDIRTGVIEQYF. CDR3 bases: TGTGCCAGCAGCCAAGATATACGGACAGGGGTTATTGAGCAGTACTTC.

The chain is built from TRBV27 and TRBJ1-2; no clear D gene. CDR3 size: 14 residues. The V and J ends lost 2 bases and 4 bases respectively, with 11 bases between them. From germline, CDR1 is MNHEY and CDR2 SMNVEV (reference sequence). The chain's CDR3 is CASSLRAGIYGYTF. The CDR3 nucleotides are TGTGCCAGCAGTTTACGGGCAGGTATCTATGGCTACACCTTC.

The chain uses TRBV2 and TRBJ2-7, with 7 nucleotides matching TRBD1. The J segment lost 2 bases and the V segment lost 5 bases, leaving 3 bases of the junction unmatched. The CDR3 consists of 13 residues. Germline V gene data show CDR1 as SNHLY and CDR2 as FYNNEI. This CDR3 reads CASSRDSTYEQYF. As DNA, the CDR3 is TGTGCCAGCAGTCGGGACAGTACCTACGAGCAGTACTTC.

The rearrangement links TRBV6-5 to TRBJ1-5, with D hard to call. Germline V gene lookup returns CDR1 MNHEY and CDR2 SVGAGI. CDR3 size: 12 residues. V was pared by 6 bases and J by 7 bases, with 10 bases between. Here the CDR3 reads CASSNRGQPQHF. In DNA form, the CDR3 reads TGTGCCAGCAGCAACAGAGGACAGCCCCAGCATTTT.

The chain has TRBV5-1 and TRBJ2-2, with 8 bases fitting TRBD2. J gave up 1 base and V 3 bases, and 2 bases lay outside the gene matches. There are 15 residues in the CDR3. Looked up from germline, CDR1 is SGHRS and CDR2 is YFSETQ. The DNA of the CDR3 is TGCGCCAGCAGCTACACTAGCGGGAACACCGGGGAGCTGTTTTTT. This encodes CASSYTSGNTGELFF.

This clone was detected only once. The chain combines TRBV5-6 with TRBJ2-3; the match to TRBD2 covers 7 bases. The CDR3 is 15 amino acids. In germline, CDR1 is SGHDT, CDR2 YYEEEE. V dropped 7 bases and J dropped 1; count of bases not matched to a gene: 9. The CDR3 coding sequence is TGTGCCAGCGCCAGCCCAACTAGCGGCACAGATACGCAGTATTTT. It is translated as CASASPTSGTDTQYF.

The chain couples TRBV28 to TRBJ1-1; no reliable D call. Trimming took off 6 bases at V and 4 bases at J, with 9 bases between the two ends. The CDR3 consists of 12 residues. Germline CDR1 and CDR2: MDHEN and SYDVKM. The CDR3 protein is CASSLRGTEAFF. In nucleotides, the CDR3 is TGTGCCAGCAGCTTAAGAGGCACTGAAGCTTTCTTT. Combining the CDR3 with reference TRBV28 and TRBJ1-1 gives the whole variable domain DVKVTQSSRYLVKRTGEKVFLECVQDMDHENMFWYRQDPGLGLRLIYFSYDVKMKEKGDIPEGYSVSREKKERFSLILESASTNQTSMYLCASSLRGTEAFFGQGTRLTVV.

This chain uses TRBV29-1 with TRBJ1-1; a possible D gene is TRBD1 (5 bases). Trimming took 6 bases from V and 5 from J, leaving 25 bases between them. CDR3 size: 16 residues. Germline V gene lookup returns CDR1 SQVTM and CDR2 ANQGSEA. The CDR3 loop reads CSVDKMLTGRRTEAFF. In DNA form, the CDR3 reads TGCAGCGTCGACAAAATGTTAACGGGACGGCGAACTGAAGCTTTCTTT.

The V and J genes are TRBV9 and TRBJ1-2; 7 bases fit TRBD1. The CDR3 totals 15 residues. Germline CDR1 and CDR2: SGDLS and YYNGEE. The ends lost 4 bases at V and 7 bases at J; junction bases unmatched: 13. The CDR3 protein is CASSKGGGGASGYTF. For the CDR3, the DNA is TGTGCCAGCAGCAAGGGAGGAGGGGGCGCAAGTGGCTACACCTTC.

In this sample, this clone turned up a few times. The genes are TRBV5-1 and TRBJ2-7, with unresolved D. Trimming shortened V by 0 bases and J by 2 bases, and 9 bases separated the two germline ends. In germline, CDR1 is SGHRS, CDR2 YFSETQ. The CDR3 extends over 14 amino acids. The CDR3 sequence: CASSLGGNTYEQYF. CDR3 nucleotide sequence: TGCGCCAGCAGCTTGGGAGGCAATACCTACGAGCAGTACTTC. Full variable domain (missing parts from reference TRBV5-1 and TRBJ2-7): KAGVTQTPRYLIKTRGQQVTLSCSPISGHRSVSWYQQTPGQGLQFLFEYFSETQRNKGNFPGRFSGRQFSNSRSEMNVSTLELGDSALYLCASSLGGNTYEQYFGPGTRLTVT.